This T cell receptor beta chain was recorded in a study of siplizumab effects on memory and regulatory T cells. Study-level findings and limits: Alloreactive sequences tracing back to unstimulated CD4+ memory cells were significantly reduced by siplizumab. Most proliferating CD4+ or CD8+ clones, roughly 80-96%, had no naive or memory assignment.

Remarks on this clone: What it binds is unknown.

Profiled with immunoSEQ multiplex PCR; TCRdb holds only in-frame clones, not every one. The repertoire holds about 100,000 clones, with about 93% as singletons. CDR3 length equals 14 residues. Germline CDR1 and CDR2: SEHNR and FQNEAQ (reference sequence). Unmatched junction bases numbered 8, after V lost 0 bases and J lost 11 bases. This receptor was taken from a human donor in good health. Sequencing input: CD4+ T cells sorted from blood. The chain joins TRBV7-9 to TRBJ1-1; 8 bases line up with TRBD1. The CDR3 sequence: CASSLAQGARVAFF. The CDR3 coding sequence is TGTGCCAGCAGCTTAGCCCAGGGGGCTAGGGTGGCTTTCTTT.